This T cell receptor beta chain was identified during a study of T cell responses to AZD1222 COVID-19 vaccine (dated by TCRdb to the early 2020s). At the level of the whole study: TCR sequencing covered roughly 230 trial participants: 200 to 220 given two doses of AZD1222 and about 26 given two doses of MenACWY control vaccine. Enrollment into the trials was organized by age into subgroups of 18-55, 56-69 and 70-plus years, and those subgroups contained approximately 160, 26 and 62 TCR-sequenced participants, respectively. What the study reported, not specific to this receptor: Vaccine-associated CD4 TCRs spanned the whole spike protein, with dominant responses in regions 160-218 and 743-854. Most participants were white British and females outnumbered males, and the authors suggested that clonal diversity may have been underestimated. Conclusions about previously exposed vaccinees are limited because only five to seven AZD1222 recipients were SARS-CoV-2 seropositive at baseline. In the small 56-69-year group, the increase in depth fell short of significance, most likely because of low power. Reportedly, close to half of the unique spike-specific TCRs recognized epitopes lying outside the regions that are mutated in the B.1.351 and B.1.1.7 variants. Because no samples from the day 14 peak response were available, repertoires could be characterized only after the peak T cell response. Spike-specific TCR breadth and depth rose significantly after two AZD1222 doses compared with day 0 and with MenACWY recipients.

V was cut back by 8 bases and J by 1 base, leaving a gap of 13 bases between them. From the germline V gene, CDR1 is WSHSY and CDR2 is SAAADI. Reading from cysteine to phenylalanine, the CDR3 counts 14 amino acids. The kept DNA is CDR3 alone, 42 bases in frame from the first base. For this clone: Its cognate antigen has yet to be identified. There are no base qualities to consult, and no much larger clone falls within one base.

The CDR3 regions of human TCRbeta chains were analyzed by immunosequencing. The original pipeline was this. TCRs in the repertoires were matched against a reference library of SARS-CoV-2-specific TCRs that had been generated with the MIRA antigen-specificity platform. Breadth was defined as the fraction of unique TCRs that were SARS-CoV-2-associated. Depth was defined as the fraction of total T cells that were SARS-CoV-2-associated. Using the MIRA data, every spike-specific TCR was mapped to the spike region that the TCR reacted to and assigned to either a CD4 or a CD8 class. Log10-transformed breadth and depth values were compared by one-way ANOVA with Sidak's multiple comparisons tests. Sourced from immuneACCESS, this table was stored by TCRdb with only in-frame sequences that have V and J called. A share of the clones is absent; for the studies checked, an unresolved V gene accounts for under half, and the remainder has no known explanation. V, J and clone size are taken as reported in that table, and D and trimming were inferred from the DNA itself. Here the sample has around 150,000 clones; 90% to 95% occur a single time. Around 0.98% of the sample goes to the ten largest clones.

The time point label on this specimen signifies: about 28 days (+/-7) after the second vaccine dose. Because spike-specific TCR depth and breadth did not differ between the two schedules, AZD1222 recipients who got a second dose at roughly 4 weeks were pooled with those who got a second dose at roughly 12 weeks. Samples from vaccinated people were obtained from the UK trials COV001 and COV002, which included a single-blind randomized controlled phase 2/3 trial of AZD1222 (ChAdOx1 nCoV-19) in healthy adults. For TCRbeta chain sequencing, PBMC samples were collected from trial participants at day 0 and at day 28 after the second dose.

The sample was peripheral blood, taken 28 days after the second AZD1222 dose. This chain is built from TRBV10-2 and TRBJ2-3, and TRBD1 may be the D gene, going by 6 matching bases. The TCR sequence derives from an adult who received the AZD1222 COVID-19 vaccine. The CDR3 in this case is CASQNRVGTDTQYF. The DNA reads as follows: TGCGCCAGCCAGAACAGGGTTGGCACAGATACGCAGTATTTT.